This TCR beta chain was documented in a study of cytomegalovirus exposure and HLA in healthy donors (dated by TCRdb to about 2017). Regarding the research as a whole: An earlier analysis of some 600 of the donors reported 276 Gb of sequence data and 117 million unique TCR beta sequences obtained from 180 million or so T cells. The aim of the study was to test whether cataloging public T cell receptors could identify signatures of past pathogen exposure. Donor age, sex, ethnicity and CMV serostatus were compiled alongside the repertoire data. Rather than drawing on any new phenotypic data, the later analysis identified candidate immune exposures from TCR beta sequences and the way those sequences occurred across donors. The genetic ancestry cluster associated with self-reported Caucasian donors included about 84% of the 398 genotyped donors. Among several hundred genotyped donors of the cohort, an average of roughly 230,000 unique TCR beta nucleotide sequences was sequenced per donor, of which 15% to 20% were non-productive. The study used immunosequencing to profile the T cell repertoires of 666 subjects and linked those repertoires to cytomegalovirus serostatus. To predict cytomegalovirus infection status, the study brought together high-throughput TCR immunosequencing, statistical association of individual TCRs with disease status, and machine learning. In addition to the first cohort of 650 to 750 subjects, a separate validation cohort of approximately 130 different subjects was used. To study patterns of TCR occurrence, a later analysis re-analyzed previously published TCR beta repertoires from 666 donors and added high-resolution HLA genotyping. About 5 DR-DQ haplotypes were handled as single units for association and clustering, since linkage in the cohort was strong. Typing coverage varied by locus: 629-630 donors for A, B, C, DRB1 and DQB1; roughly 500 for DQA1; over 600 for DPA1; around 490 for DPB1. Around 320 gigabases of sequencing data and 70 million to 85 million unique TCR sequences were included in an early release covering several hundred HLA-typed donors. Class I and class II HLA loci were covered by the typing at four-digit resolution. An earlier analysis of some 500 of the donors used high-throughput TCR beta sequencing to judge whether each TCR beta V gene segment behaved as functional or pseudogenic. In a later genetic analysis, genome-wide SNP genotypes for about 55% of the roughly 670 donors were used, and that subset was treated as a discovery cohort. All discovery cohort repertoires had been generated on a single sequencing platform.

CDR1 MNHNS and CDR2 SASEGT are derived from the germline V gene. The CDR3 goes from the cysteine to the phenylalanine over 16 residues. Only the CDR3 portion is preserved as DNA: 48 bases, with reading frame beginning at the first base. The cohort consisted of 650 to 850 healthy bone marrow donors. At the time of sampling, all cohort members were nominally healthy, though unrecorded immune exposures were likely present. The donor was CMV seropositive and was included in the group of some 290 seropositive cohort members. Every donor gave a peripheral blood sample, and the peripheral blood mononuclear cells from that sample were used for TCR beta sequencing. The Qiagen DNeasy Blood Extraction Kit was used to extract genomic DNA from the blood cell samples. The investigation overall reported the following: Because counts were too low, roughly 16 rarely observed V segments, including chromosome 9 orphons, were left out of the earlier analysis of over 550 of the donors. Several of the top co-occurrence clusters appeared to be linked to parvovirus B19, influenza, CMV and Epstein-Barr virus, according to a later analysis. The authors suggested that the approach could potentially be generalized to other disease states and immunological phenotypes. The sequencing pipeline was judged likely to have produced a cluster of highly shared sequence variants as a technical artifact. An earlier analysis of around 600 of the donors showed that most TCR beta V segments appeared in productive rearrangements either about 90% or about 30% of the time, which broadly matched IMGT annotations. According to a later analysis, TCR association rates differed among HLA loci, with DRB1 alleles showing the most associated TCRs and HLA-C alleles showing the fewest. Some IMGT-functional V segments, including TRBV6-2 and TRBV6-3, could not be distinguished by the 87-base-pair reads and were therefore excluded. In a later analysis, around 15,000 TCR beta sequences were associated with specific HLA alleles at a false discovery rate of 0.05. Because HLA typing was missing for some donors at each locus, association tests included only the typed subset. According to a later analysis, most CMV-associated TCR beta chains appeared to be HLA-restricted, and the HLA associations seemed to be driven largely by CMV exposure. Compared with equally common non-associated chains, HLA-associated TCR beta chains in a later analysis were more clonally expanded and had lower generation probabilities. Most TCR sequences were observed very rarely across donors, whereas some public TCRs were present in many individuals. A later genetic analysis reported fewer N-insertions in productive TCRs among donors in an Asian-associated ancestry cluster than the roughly 720-donor mean. Presence/absence analyses assumed roughly uniform sequencing depth across donors, an assumption that may not hold. A further reported finding was that TCR beta sequences accurately predicted the HLA-A and HLA-B alleles for most subjects in the first cohort. The cohort was sequenced for TCR beta chains only, and without alpha or paired-chain data the features that could be detected were limited. In vitro tests confirmed that a few of the cytomegalovirus-associated TCR beta chains recognize cytomegalovirus antigens. In both the original and validation cohorts, the classifier was reported to diagnose cytomegalovirus status with high specificity and sensitivity. The only immune exposure information available for the cohort was CMV serostatus. Linkage disequilibrium might explain the correlated functional status among segregating V segments, but an unknown experimental factor could not be excluded. Assigning TCR associations to individual alleles was difficult when HLA alleles, especially DR and DQ, strongly co-occurred. An association between a missense DCLRE1C variant and V-gene and J-gene trimming of TCR beta chains was found in a later genetic analysis and replicated in an independent cohort. The study listed 150 to 200 TCR beta chains as associated with cytomegalovirus.

Regarding this clone: It has no known antigen specificity. One end of the junction is discordant with germline, which a read error may explain.

The library was produced with the immunoSEQ multiplex PCR assay. The multiplex PCR relied on a mix of 60 forward primers for TCR Vbeta segments and 13 reverse primers for TCR Jbeta segments. Amplification of the CDR3 region of rearranged TCR beta genes was performed with a multiplex PCR assay on genomic DNA. Amplified TCR beta libraries were sequenced as 87-base-pair reads on the Illumina HiSeq System. The published analysis was carried out like this. A later analysis tallied 75 million to 95 million unique TCR beta chains across the 700 or so repertoires, and some 10 million of those chains were shared by two or more donors. A nearest-neighbor algorithm error-corrected the raw reads and collapsed the reads into unique sequences, merging closely related sequences to remove PCR and sequencing errors. Alignment of CDR3 sequences to IMGT reference sequences was used to assign V, D and J gene segments. Each retained sequence needed at least a six-nucleotide match to both a V gene segment and a J gene segment. Rearrangements were called productive when the CDR3 lacked stop codons and stayed in frame with V and J; all others were non-productive. Following IMGT convention, CDR3 was defined as the stretch from the second conserved V-encoded cysteine up to the conserved J-encoded phenylalanine. Sequences without an unambiguous match to a single V gene segment were excluded from the earlier analysis of several hundred of the donors. An earlier analysis of 450 to 650 of the donors called V segments functional above 56.7% productive rearrangements and segregating when the between-donor standard deviation exceeded 5%. A statistical classification framework was developed to diagnose cytomegalovirus status using the catalog of TCR beta chain sequences. V and J gene assignment, in a later analysis, came from comparing TCR nucleotide sequences with IMGT/GENE-DB human TR gene sequences. In a later analysis, CDR3 sequences and most-parsimonious VDJ recombination scenarios were assigned using the TCRdist pipeline. In a later analysis, each TCR beta chain was defined by its CDR3 amino acid sequence together with its V-gene family, and reads lacking a unique V-gene family were excluded. A later analysis removed 450 to 600 highly shared, low-generation-probability nucleotide sequences to deal with suspected cross-contamination and a sequencing artifact. In a later analysis, a clonal expansion index was calculated for each public chain from normalized within-repertoire ranks of inferred template counts. In a later analysis, generation probabilities were computed using a VDJ recombination model fitted to out-of-frame rearrangements, and the results were checked against IGoR. A later analysis scored TCR-TCR, TCR-HLA and TCR-CMV co-occurrence with hypergeometric tests, applying a repertoire-size bias correction to TCR pairs. In a later analysis, false discovery rates were estimated by permuting HLA or CMV assignments 20 times. A later analysis grouped co-occurring TCRs with DBSCAN, adding TCRdist sequence similarity when clustering within HLA-allele-positive subsets. Repertoires with fewer than 30,000 or more than 120,000 public chains were left out of co-occurrence clustering, as were five repertoires with anomalous nucleotide sharing. Here the immuneACCESS table is served through TCRdb, limited to in-frame sequences with V and J called. Missing clones are a known gap in these copies; in checked studies unresolved V genes cover under half, and the rest lacks a known reason. V, J and clone size are taken as reported in that table, and D and trimming were inferred from the DNA itself. The sample table shows approximately 150,000 clones, and around 78% are seen once. The ten largest account for around 2.5% of the sample.

The sequence derives from a woman under 30 in good health and CMV-seropositive. The sequenced material came from PBMCs. The chain was built from TRBV6-1 and TRBJ2-1, with TRBD2 matching 13 junction bases. The DNA reads TGTGCCAGCAGTCAAGCACTAGCGGGGGGGCTGAATGAGCAGTTCTTC. This encodes CASSQALAGGLNEQFF.